These 19 T cell receptor beta chains were sequenced from one sample in a study of vaccination and CD4 T cells after COVID-19. Their antigens are not known. The treatment here: roughly 10-day PBMC culture with coronavirus spike peptide pools or control peptides (ViraFEST assay). Sequencing of cultured CD4+ T cell DNA used the Oncomine TCR Beta short-read assay. MiXCR was run by TCRdb on the PCR reads, yielding one entry per CDR3 protein. Of approximately 13,000 distinct CDR3 sequences detected, roughly 50% appear once; the ten largest clones hold roughly 10%. This material consisted of CD4+ T cells from blood, cultured in vitro, taken before SARS-CoV-2 vaccination. Source of these receptors: a human donor who had recovered from COVID-19.

The CDR3 coding sequence is TGTGCCAGTAGTACCCGGACTAGCGGGTATGCAGATACGCAGTATTTT. This codes for CASSTRTSGYADTQYF. The chain combines TRBV19 with TRBJ2-3; 11 positions match TRBD2. Germline V gives CDR1 LNHDA, CDR2 SQIVND (reference sequence). The junction had 7 bases not matched to a gene; V was cut back by 4 bases and J by 4 bases. This CDR3 comprises 16 residues. The full variable domain, in which reference TRBV19 and TRBJ2-3 provide the parts outside the CDR3, is DGGITQSPKYLFRKEGQNVTLSCEQNLNHDAMYWYRQDPGQGLRLIYYSQIVNDFQKGDIAEGYSVSREKKESFPLTVTSAQKNPTAFYLCASSTRTSGYADTQYFGPGTRLTVL.

This chain uses TRBV20-1 with TRBJ2-1; 11 bases line up with TRBD2. V gave up 5 bases and J gave up 0 bases; unmatched junction bases: 12. CDR3 size: 18 residues. The germline V gene has CDR1 DFQATT and CDR2 SNEGSKA (reference sequence). The CDR3 DNA reads TGCAGTGCTGCCAGGCTAGCGGGGGGCAGGAGCTCCTACAATGAGCAGTTCTTC. Residues: CSAARLAGGRSSYNEQFF.

V gene TRBV20-1 combines with J gene TRBJ2-1, with D uncertain. The CDR3 sequence is 12 residues long. Trimming took off 6 bases at V and 8 bases at J, with 14 bases between the two ends. From germline, CDR1 is DFQATT and CDR2 SNEGSKA (reference sequence). The CDR3 nucleotides are TGCAGTGCCAGGTCCGGATGGGATGAGCAGTTCTTC. The encoded protein is CSARSGWDEQFF.

The table lists this clonotype with a count of one. This rearrangement joins TRBV6-5 to TRBJ2-2; 9 nucleotides line up with TRBD1. Unmatched junction bases numbered 3, after V lost 0 bases and J lost 4 bases. This CDR3 contains 16 residues. Germline values: CDR1 MNHEY, CDR2 SVGAGI. The CDR3 nucleotides are TGTGCCAGCAGTTACTCCGGGACAGGGCTCACCGGGGAGCTGTTTTTT. Amino acid sequence: CASSYSGTGLTGELFF.

The gene calls are TRBV27 and TRBJ2-3; 9 positions agree with TRBD1. Trimming took 5 bases from V and 3 from J; bases not matched to a gene: 9. This CDR3 region has 16 residues. Germline V gene data show CDR1 as MNHEY and CDR2 as SMNVEV (reference sequence). The CDR3 DNA is TGTGCCAGCAGTCCCACTACCGGGACAGGGACAGATACGCAGTATTTT. It translates to CASSPTTGTGTDTQYF.

The sample holds a few counts of this clonotype. The chain recombines TRBV6-5 with TRBJ2-3; D remains unclear. Germline loops: CDR1 MNHEY, CDR2 SVGAGI. The CDR3 runs 14 residues. V lost 4 bases and J 2 bases, leaving 10 bases between the germline ends. The CDR3 reads CASSSRPSTDTQYF. The DNA for the CDR3 is TGTGCCAGCAGTTCCCGTCCATCCACAGATACGCAGTATTTT.

J is TRBJ2-2 and V is TRBV29-1; the D is unclear. Per the germline V gene, CDR1 is SQVTM and CDR2 is ANQGSEA. The CDR3 loop spans 13 amino acids. V was shortened by 3 bases and J by 3 bases, with 8 bases between the two germline ends. CDR3 coding DNA: TGCAGCGTTGATCTAGGGTACACCGGGGAGCTGTTTTTT. Its protein product is CSVDLGYTGELFF.

This CDR3 reads CASRAPGTGVGYTF. For the CDR3, the DNA is TGTGCCAGCAGGGCCCCCGGGACAGGTGTTGGCTACACCTTC. The chain combines TRBV6-1 with TRBJ1-2, with 8 bases fitting TRBD1. Germline CDR1 and CDR2: MNHNS and SASEGT. This CDR3 contains 14 residues. J was trimmed by 7 bases and V by 6 bases; bases with no gene match: 10.

V is TRBV6-2 or TRBV6-3 and J is TRBJ1-1, with D perhaps TRBD1 (5 bases). The germline V gene has CDR1 MNHEY and CDR2 SVGEGT. The CDR3 is 14 amino acids. Trimming cost V 6 bases and J 0 bases, with 11 bases left between them. The CDR3 nucleotides read TGTGCCAGCAGGGCCGGGGGTATGAACACTGAAGCTTTCTTT. Protein sequence: CASRAGGMNTEAFF.

The J gene is TRBJ1-2, the V gene TRBV14, with a tentative D call TRBD1 (6 bases). Germline V lookup: CDR1 SGHDN, CDR2 FVKESK. The CDR3 totals 17 residues. The V end was cut by 1 base, the J end by 4 bases, with 19 bases between. CDR3 DNA: TGTGCCAGCAGCCAAGTCCCAGGGGATCCCCTTAGCTATGGCTACACCTTC. Its protein product is CASSQVPGDPLSYGYTF.

In this sample, this clonotype turned up a few times. The V call is TRBV2, the J call TRBJ1-5; no definite D call. Germline V CDR1 and CDR2: SNHLY, FYNNEI. This CDR3 has 13 residues. Between the trimmed V and J ends, which lost 1 base and 7 bases, there was a span of 8 bases. The DNA for the CDR3 is TGTGCCAGCAGTGAAGGGCTTTGGCAGCCCCAGCATTTT. It is translated as CASSEGLWQPQHF.

The chain links TRBV20-1 to TRBJ2-2, with D tentatively TRBD1 or TRBD2 (6 bases each). The CDR3 sequence is 12 residues long. Germline CDR1 is DFQATT and CDR2 is SNEGSKA (reference sequence). The CDR3 sequence is CRGLARTGELFF. The CDR3 coding sequence is TGCCGGGGGCTAGCGAGGACCGGGGAGCTGTTTTTT.

The V call is TRBV6-1, the J call TRBJ1-1; 7 bases are shared with TRBD1. Germline CDR1 and CDR2: MNHNS and SASEGT. With V trimmed by 6 bases and J by 1 base, 8 bases remained unmatched. The CDR3 has 15 residues. The CDR3 loop reads CASRGERQGNTEAFF. Here the CDR3 DNA reads TGTGCCAGCAGGGGAGAGAGACAGGGGAACACTGAAGCTTTCTTT.

The J gene is TRBJ1-1, the V gene TRBV20-1, with D hard to call. CDR1 and CDR2 from the germline V gene are DFQATT and SNEGSKA (reference sequence). The CDR3 length is 14 residues. Trimming took 6 bases from V and 10 from J, leaving 24 bases between them. DNA of the CDR3: TGCAGTGCCACGGTTGCGTCGGGCGGGGTTTCAGCTTTCTTT. Translated, it gives CSATVASGGVSAFF.

This clonotype was recorded once. The chain couples TRBV7-2 to TRBJ2-1; 7 nucleotides align to TRBD2. Unmatched junction bases numbered 6, after V lost 1 base and J lost 3 bases. The CDR3 length is 16 residues. The germline V gene has CDR1 SGHTA and CDR2 FQGNSA. CDR3 coding DNA: TGTGCCAGCAGCTTAGGGGTCGGGGGGAGCTACAATGAGCAGTTCTTC. It yields the protein CASSLGVGGSYNEQFF.

This clonotype was seen a handful of times. Here the CDR3 DNA reads TGTGCCAGCAGTGACAGGGGTCAATATGGCTACACCTTC. Its protein is CASSDRGQYGYTF. This chain links TRBV6-2 or TRBV6-3 with TRBJ1-2; TRBD1 agrees at 8 bases. The CDR3 loop spans 13 amino acids. V shed 5 bases, J shed 5 bases, and the junction held 4 bases outside the gene matches. Germline V gene lookup returns CDR1 MNHEY and CDR2 SVGEGT.

The rearrangement uses TRBV5-1 and TRBJ2-2, with 7 bases fitting TRBD1. This CDR3 spans 16 amino acids. Germline trimming cut 6 bases from V and 4 bases from J; bases unmatched to any gene: 12. Per germline, CDR1 SGHRS and CDR2 YFSETQ. The CDR3 loop is CASKATAGGFTGELFF. In nucleotides, the CDR3 is TGCGCCAGCAAAGCGACGGCAGGGGGTTTCACCGGGGAGCTGTTTTTT.

V gene TRBV28 combines with J gene TRBJ1-6, with D maybe TRBD1 (6 bases). This CDR3 has 17 residues. The germline V gene has CDR1 MDHEN and CDR2 SYDVKM. Trimming took 4 bases from V and 12 from J, leaving 25 bases between them. The CDR3 DNA follows: TGTGCCAGCAGTTCGCGGGGCTTTGACAGGAGCTGGGAACCCCTCCACTTT. Translation: CASSSRGFDRSWEPLHF.

This clonotype was counted between two and nine times. V and J are TRBV29-1 and TRBJ2-7; 11 bases match TRBD1. The CDR3 is made up of 13 amino acids. The germline CDR1 and CDR2 sequences are SQVTM and ANQGSEA. The V segment lost 6 bases and the J segment 5 bases; nucleotides outside the gene matches: 6. DNA of the CDR3: TGCAGCGTACGGACAGGGGGCTTCCACGAGCAGTACTTC. Amino acids: CSVRTGGFHEQYF.